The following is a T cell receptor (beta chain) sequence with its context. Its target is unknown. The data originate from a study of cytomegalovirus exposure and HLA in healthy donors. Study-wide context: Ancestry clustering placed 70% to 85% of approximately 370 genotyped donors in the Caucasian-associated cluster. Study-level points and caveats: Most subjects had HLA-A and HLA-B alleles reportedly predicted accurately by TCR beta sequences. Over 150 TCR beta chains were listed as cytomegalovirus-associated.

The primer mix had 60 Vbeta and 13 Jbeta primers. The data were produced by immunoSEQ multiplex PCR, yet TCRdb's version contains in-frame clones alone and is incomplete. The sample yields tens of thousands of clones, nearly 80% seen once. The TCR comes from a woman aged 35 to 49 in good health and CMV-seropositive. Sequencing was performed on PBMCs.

CDR3 protein: CASSPSTGMDIQYF. In DNA, the CDR3 is TGTGCCAGCTCACCCTCGACAGGGATGGACATTCAGTACTTC. The chain uses TRBV18 and TRBJ2-4, with TRBD1 identical over 7 bases. Trimming removed 3 bases from V and 8 bases from J; junction bases left unmatched: 7. The CDR3 contains 14 residues. CDR1 KGHSH and CDR2 LQKENI come from the germline V gene.